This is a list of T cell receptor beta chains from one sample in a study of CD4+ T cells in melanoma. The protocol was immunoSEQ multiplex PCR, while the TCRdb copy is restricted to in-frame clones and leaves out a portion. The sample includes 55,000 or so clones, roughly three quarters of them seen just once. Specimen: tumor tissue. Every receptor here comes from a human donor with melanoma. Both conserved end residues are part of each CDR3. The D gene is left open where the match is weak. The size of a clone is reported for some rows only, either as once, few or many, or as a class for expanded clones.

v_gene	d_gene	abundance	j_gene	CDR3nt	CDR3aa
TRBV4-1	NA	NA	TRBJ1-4	TGCGCCAGCAGCCAAGAAACGGGACTGATTAATGAAAAACTGTTTTTT	CASSQETGLINEKLFF
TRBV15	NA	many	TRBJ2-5	TGTGCCACCAGCAGAGATCGCGTCGTAGCTCGGGAGACCCAGTACTTC	CATSRDRVVARETQYF
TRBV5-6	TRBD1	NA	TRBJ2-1	TGTGCCAGCAGCAACATACAGGGGAGAAGGGAGCAGTTCTTC	CASSNIQGRREQFF
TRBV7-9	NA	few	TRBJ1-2	TGTGCCAGCAGCCGTACACTGGATTGGGGCTACACCTTC	CASSRTLDWGYTF
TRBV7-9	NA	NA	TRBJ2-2	TGTGCCAGCAGCTTTTCTGATCTCCCCGGGGAGCTGTTTTTT	CASSFSDLPGELFF
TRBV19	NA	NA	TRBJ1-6	TGTGCCAGTAGTATCCGGGCCTCCTATAATTCACCCCTCCACTTT	CASSIRASYNSPLHF
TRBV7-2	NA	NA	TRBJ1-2	TGTGCCAGCAGCTTAAGCATCTATGGCTACACCTTC	CASSLSIYGYTF
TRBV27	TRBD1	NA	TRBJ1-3	TGTGCCAGCAGCCCAGGGGGGCCTGGAAACACCATATATTTT	CASSPGGPGNTIYF
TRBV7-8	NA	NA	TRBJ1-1	TGTGCCAGCAGCTTAGCGGAGGACACTGAAGCTTTCTTT	CASSLAEDTEAFF
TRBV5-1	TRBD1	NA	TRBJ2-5	TGCGCCAGCAGCGTGGGACAGTCCCAAGAGACCCAGTACTTC	CASSVGQSQETQYF
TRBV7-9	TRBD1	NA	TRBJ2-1	TGTGCCAGCAGCTTATATGGGACAGCAGACAATGAGCAGTTCTTC	CASSLYGTADNEQFF
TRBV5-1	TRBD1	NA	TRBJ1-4	TGCGCCAGCACCCCAACCGGGACAGGGTTCGAAAAACTGTTTTTT	CASTPTGTGFEKLFF
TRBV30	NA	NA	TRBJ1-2	TGTGCCTGGGAGGGGGTCAACTATGGCTACACCTTC	CAWEGVNYGYTF
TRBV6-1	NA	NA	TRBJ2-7	TGTGCCAGCAGTGTTGGAGACAGAATCTTCTACGAGCAGTACTTC	CASSVGDRIFYEQYF